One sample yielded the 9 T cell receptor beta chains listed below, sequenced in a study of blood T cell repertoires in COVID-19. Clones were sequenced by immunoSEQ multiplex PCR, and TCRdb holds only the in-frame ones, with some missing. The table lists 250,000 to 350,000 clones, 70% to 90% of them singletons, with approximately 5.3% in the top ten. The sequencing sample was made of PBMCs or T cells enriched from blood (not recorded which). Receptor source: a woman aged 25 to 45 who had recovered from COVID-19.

The CDR3 DNA reads as TGTGCCATCAGCGATCTAACGATCTCTGGAAACACCATATATTTT. It yields the protein CAISDLTISGNTIYF. The V gene is TRBV10-3, the J gene TRBJ1-3; D not certain. V was cut by 6 bases and J by 0 bases, with 12 bases left in between. Looked up from germline, CDR1 is ENHRY and CDR2 is SYGVKD. The CDR3 is 15 residues long.

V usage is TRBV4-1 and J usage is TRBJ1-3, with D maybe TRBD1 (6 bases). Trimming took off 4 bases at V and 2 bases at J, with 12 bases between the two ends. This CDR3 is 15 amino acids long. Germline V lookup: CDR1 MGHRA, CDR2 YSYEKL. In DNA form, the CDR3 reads TGCGCCAGCAGCCGCGACCGGGACACTGGAAACACCATATATTTT. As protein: CASSRDRDTGNTIYF.

The DNA of the CDR3 is TGTGCCAGCAGCCGGGAGGGGACAGGGAAAAACATTCAGTACTTC. It specifies CASSREGTGKNIQYF. V gene TRBV7-2 combines with J gene TRBJ2-4; D possibly corresponds to TRBD1 (9 bases). CDR3 length equals 15 residues. CDR1 and CDR2 from the germline V gene are SGHTA and FQGNSA. Trimming stripped 5 bases from V and 4 bases from J, with 15 bases between.

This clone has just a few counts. CDR3 protein: CASSATSGGARHEQFF. The CDR3, as DNA: TGTGCCAGCAGTGCAACTAGCGGGGGGGCCAGGCATGAGCAGTTCTTC. This sequence joins TRBV2 and TRBJ2-1; 13 positions match TRBD2. V gave up 4 bases and J gave up 8 bases; unmatched junction bases: 8. The CDR3 is made up of 16 amino acids. Germline V lookup: CDR1 SNHLY, CDR2 FYNNEI.

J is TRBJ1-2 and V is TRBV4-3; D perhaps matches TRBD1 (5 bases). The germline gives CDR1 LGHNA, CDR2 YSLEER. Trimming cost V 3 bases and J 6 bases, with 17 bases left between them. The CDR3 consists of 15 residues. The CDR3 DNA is TGCGCCAGCAGCCAGGCGACCCAGGGCGGGGATGGCTACACCTTC. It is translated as CASSQATQGGDGYTF.

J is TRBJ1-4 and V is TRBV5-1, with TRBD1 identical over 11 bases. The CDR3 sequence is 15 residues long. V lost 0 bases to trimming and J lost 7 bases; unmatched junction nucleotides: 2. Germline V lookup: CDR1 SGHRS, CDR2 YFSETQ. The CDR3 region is CASSLADRGREKLFF. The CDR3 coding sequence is TGCGCCAGCAGCTTGGCGGACAGGGGGCGTGAAAAACTGTTTTTT.

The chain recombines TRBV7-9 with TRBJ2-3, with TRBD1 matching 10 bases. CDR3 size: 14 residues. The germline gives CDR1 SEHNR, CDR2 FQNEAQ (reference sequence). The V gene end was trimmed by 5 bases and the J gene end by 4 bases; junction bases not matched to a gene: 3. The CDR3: CASSTGQGADTQYF. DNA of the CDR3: TGTGCCAGCAGCACAGGACAGGGGGCAGATACGCAGTATTTT.

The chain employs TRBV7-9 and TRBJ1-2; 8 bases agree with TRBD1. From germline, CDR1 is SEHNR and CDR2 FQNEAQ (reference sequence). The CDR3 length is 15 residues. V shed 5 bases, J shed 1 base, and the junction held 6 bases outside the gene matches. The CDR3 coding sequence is TGTGCCAGCAGCCAGGGGACAGGAGATAACTATGGCTACACCTTC. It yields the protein CASSQGTGDNYGYTF. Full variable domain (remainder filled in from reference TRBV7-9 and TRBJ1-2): DTGVSQNPRHKITKRGQNVTFRCDPISEHNRLYWYRQTLGQGPEFLTYFQNEAQLEKSRLLSDRFSAERPKGSFSTLEIQRTEQGDSAMYLCASSQGTGDNYGYTFGSGTRLTVV.

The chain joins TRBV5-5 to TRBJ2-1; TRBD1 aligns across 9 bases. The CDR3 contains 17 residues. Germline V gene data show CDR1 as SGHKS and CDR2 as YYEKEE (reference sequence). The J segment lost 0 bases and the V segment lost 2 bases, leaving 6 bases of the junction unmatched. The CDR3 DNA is TGTGCCAGCAGCTTATATGGGACAGGGAGCTCCTACAATGAGCAGTTCTTC. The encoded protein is CASSLYGTGSSYNEQFF.